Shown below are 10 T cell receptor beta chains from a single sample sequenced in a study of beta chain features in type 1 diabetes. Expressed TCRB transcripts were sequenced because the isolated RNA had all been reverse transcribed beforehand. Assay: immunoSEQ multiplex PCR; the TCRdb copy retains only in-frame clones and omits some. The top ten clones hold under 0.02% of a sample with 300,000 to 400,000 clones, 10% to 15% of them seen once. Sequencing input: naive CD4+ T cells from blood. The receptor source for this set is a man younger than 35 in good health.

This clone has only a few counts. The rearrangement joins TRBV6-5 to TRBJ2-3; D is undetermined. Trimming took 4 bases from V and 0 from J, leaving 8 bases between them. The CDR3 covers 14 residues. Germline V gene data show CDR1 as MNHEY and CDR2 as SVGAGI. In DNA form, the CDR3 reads TGTGCCAGCAGTTCTGCTATTAGCACAGATACGCAGTATTTT. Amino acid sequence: CASSSAISTDTQYF.

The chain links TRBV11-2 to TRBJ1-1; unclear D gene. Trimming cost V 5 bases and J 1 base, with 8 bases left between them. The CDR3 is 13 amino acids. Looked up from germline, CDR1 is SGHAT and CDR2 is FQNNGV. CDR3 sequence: CASSQHRNTEAFF. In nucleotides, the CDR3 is TGTGCCAGCAGCCAACACAGGAACACTGAAGCTTTCTTT.

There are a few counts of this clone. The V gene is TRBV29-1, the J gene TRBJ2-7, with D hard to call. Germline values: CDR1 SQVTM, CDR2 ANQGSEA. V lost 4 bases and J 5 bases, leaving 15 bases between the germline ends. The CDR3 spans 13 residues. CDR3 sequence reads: CSVANIESHEQYF. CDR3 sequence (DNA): TGCAGCGTTGCGAACATCGAATCCCACGAGCAGTACTTC.

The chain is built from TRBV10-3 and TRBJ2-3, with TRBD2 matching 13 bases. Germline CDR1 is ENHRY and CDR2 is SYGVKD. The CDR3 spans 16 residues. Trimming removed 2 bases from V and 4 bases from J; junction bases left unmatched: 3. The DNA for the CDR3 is TGTGCCATCAGTGAGGGACTAGCGGGAGCTTCAGATACGCAGTATTTT. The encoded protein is CAISEGLAGASDTQYF.

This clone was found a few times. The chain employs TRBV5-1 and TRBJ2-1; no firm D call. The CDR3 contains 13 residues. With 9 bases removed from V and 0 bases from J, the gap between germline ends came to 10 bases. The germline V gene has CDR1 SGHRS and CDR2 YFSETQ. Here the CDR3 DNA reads TGCGCCACCCGAGAGAGCTCCTACAATGAGCAGTTCTTC. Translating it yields CATRESSYNEQFF.

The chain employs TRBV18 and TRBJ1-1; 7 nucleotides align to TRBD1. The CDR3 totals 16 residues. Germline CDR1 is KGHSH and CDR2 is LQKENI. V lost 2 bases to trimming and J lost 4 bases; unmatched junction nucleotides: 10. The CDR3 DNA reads TGTGCCAGCTCACCAACGATGACAGGGAGAGGCACTGAAGCTTTCTTT. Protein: CASSPTMTGRGTEAFF.

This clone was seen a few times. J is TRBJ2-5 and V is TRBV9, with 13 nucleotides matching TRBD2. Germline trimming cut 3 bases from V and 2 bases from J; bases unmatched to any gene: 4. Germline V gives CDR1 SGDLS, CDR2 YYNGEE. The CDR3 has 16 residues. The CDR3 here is CASSARLAGGQETQYF. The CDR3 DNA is TGTGCCAGCAGCGCTAGACTAGCGGGGGGTCAAGAGACCCAGTACTTC.

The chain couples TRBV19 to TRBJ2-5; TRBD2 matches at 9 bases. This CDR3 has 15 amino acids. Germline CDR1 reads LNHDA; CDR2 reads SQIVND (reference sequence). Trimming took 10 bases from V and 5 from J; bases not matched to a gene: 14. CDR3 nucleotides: TGTGCCACTTCAGCCACGGCGGGGGGGCCTGAGACCCAGTACTTC. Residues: CATSATAGGPETQYF.

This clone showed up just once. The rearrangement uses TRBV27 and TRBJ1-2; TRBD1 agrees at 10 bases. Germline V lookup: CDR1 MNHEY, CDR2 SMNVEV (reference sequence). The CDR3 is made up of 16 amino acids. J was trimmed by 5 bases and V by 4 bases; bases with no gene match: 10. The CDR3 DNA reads TGTGCCAGCAGTTCCCTAGGGACAGGGGTTGGGTATGGCTACACCTTC. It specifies CASSSLGTGVGYGYTF.

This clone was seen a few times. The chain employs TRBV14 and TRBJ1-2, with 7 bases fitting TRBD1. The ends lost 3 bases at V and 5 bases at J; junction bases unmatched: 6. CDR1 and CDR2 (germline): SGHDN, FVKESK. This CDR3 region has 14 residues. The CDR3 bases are TGTGCCAGCAGCCATCGGGACAGTTGGTATGGCTACACCTTC. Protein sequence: CASSHRDSWYGYTF. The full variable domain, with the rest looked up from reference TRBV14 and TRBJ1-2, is EAGVTQFPSHSVIEKGQTVTLRCDPISGHDNLYWYRRVMGKEIKFLLHFVKESKQDESGMPNNRFLAERTGGTYSTLKVQPAELEDSGVYFCASSHRDSWYGYTFGSGTRLTVV.